The rows below give T cell receptor beta chains drawn from one sample of a study of blood T cell repertoires in COVID-19. Assay used: immunoSEQ multiplex PCR; TCRdb lists only in-frame clones, some missing. The sample yields some 73,000 clones, about 82% seen once. Specimen: peripheral blood. Receptors were obtained from a man between 45 and 60 years old with COVID-19, enrolled during active disease. Both conserved end residues are trimmed from each CDR3. The listing skips clone size in some rows; elsewhere it reads once, few, many or a size class.

abundance	len	v_gene	j_gene	CDR3aa
-	13	TRBV30	TRBJ1-5	AWSVGTGGMEPQH
few	14	TRBV5-1	TRBJ2-2	ASSLALGQNTGELF
-	12	TRBV10-3	TRBJ1-6	AISESTIDSPLH
-	12	TRBV10-1	TRBJ2-5	ASSDGFSRETQY
-	11	TRBV29-1	TRBJ2-7	SVKRQGSYEQY
-	15	TRBV4-2	TRBJ1-2	ASSQGTGGRNNYGYT
-	13	TRBV2	TRBJ2-5	ASTMRMKGIETQY
-	11	TRBV10-2	TRBJ1-2	ASGTGGNYGYT
-	13	TRBV24-1	TRBJ2-3	ATSERGRGRDTQY
-	11	TRBV24-1	TRBJ2-5	ATAKGGQETQY
-	9	TRBV19	TRBJ1-2	ASTQNYGYT
-	13	TRBV29-1	TRBJ2-7	SVEDQGRGSYEQY
-	13	TRBV6-5	TRBJ1-2	ASSPRQGGNYGYT
-	13	TRBV24-1	TRBJ1-2	ATSDPGQGRGGYT
few	11	TRBV10-2	TRBJ2-3	ASSDPTGDTQY
-	14	TRBV27	TRBJ2-5	ASGTLAGGGVETQY
-	10	TRBV2	TRBJ2-7	ASSARGYEQY
-	12	TRBV9	TRBJ1-5	ASSAQGVYQPQH
-	12	TRBV20-1	TRBJ1-2	SASTLDRGSGYT
-	15	TRBV19	TRBJ1-5	ASSISAAVRNNQPQH
-	13	TRBV9	TRBJ2-1	ASSPLTGAYNEQF
-	12	TRBV6-1	TRBJ1-5	ASSEAPLDRPQH
-	13	TRBV2	TRBJ1-6	ASSPFDGGGSPLH
-	14	TRBV6-1	TRBJ2-7	ASSEAAAGWGREQY
once	11	TRBV19	TRBJ2-1	ATTGTVLNEQF
few	12	TRBV5-1	TRBJ1-1	ASSPAAGKAEAF
-	12	TRBV19	TRBJ2-1	ASKEADDYNEQF
-	11	TRBV6-5	TRBJ2-3	ASLAGGTDTQY
-	12	TRBV28	TRBJ1-3	ASSSMAPDRGIY
-	13	TRBV7-9	TRBJ1-1	ASSPRGQLNTEAF
-	10	TRBV28	TRBJ1-2	ASSSLIYGYT
-	13	TRBV30	TRBJ2-7	AWRDPRTVVYEQY
once	11	TRBV18	TRBJ2-4	ASSREGTDIQY
medium-sized	11	TRBV14	TRBJ2-5	ASSWTDWETQY
-	11	TRBV7-2	TRBJ2-5	ASSPQQGKTQY
-	10	TRBV20-1	TRBJ2-7	SASRITYEQY
-	16	TRBV7-9	TRBJ1-2	ASSSAIQGDRFGYGYT
once	12	TRBV7-2	TRBJ1-1	ASSLSTGGTEAF
-	11	TRBV25-1	TRBJ1-5	ASTRGVGQPQH
-	13	TRBV7-2	TRBJ2-2	ASSSTSGGPGELF
once	11	TRBV10-1	TRBJ2-1	ASSQGLERGQF
-	14	TRBV13	TRBJ2-1	ASSAVTSGRRYEQF
-	12	TRBV19	TRBJ1-2	ASARGILAYGYT
-	12	TRBV28	TRBJ1-1	ASRTDREVTEAF
-	11	TRBV29-1	TRBJ2-5	SVRKSGQETQY
-	10	TRBV18	TRBJ1-1	ASGGTGGEAF
-	13	TRBV2	TRBJ1-3	ASRAQSISGNTIY
-	11	TRBV15	TRBJ2-1	ATRLAGYNEQF
-	16	TRBV7-9	TRBJ2-6	ASRRRSSDGSGANVLT
-	14	TRBV19	TRBJ1-5	ASSSGQGRGNQPQH
-	12	TRBV6-5	TRBJ2-1	ASSQERGRSEQF
-	11	TRBV6-5	TRBJ1-1	ASTRDGSTEAF